This T cell receptor (beta chain) emerged from a study of post-analysis software for immune sequencing data (dated by TCRdb to between 2014 and 2017). A note on the overall study: The recorded disease courses included relapsing-remitting, secondary progressive and progressive-relapsing multiple sclerosis, and some patients had no subtype annotation. The patient repertoires were compared against approximately ten previously published healthy control repertoires obtained from donors aged roughly 6 to 25 years. A subset of samples was prepared in parallel using single-end sample barcoding, then pooled and co-amplified after Illumina adapter ligation. The research as a whole found: The multiple sclerosis patient group was slightly younger than the control group. Direct clustering with F measure revealed strong co-clustering of samples prepared in the same batch, which led to a batch-effect correction. Significantly higher frequencies in patients than in controls were found for five TRBV segments, including TRBV5-6, TRBV5-1 and TRBV20-1. Compared with controls, multiple sclerosis patients had significantly lower normalized Chao1 diversity, a finding suggesting substantial peripheral T-cell clonal expansion.

The method was PCR. Sequenced on an Illumina HiSeq 2500. To reduce PCR and sequencing biases, unique molecular identifiers were built into the TCR beta cDNA libraries. Every 1 to 10 million input T cells yielded approximately 500,000 cDNA molecules, meaning each molecule approximated one T cell. Patient libraries were prepared and sequenced with the same protocol used for the earlier healthy control dataset. Within a given batch, samples were prepared together, multiplexed and sequenced on the same HiSeq lane. The study's processing was this. Raw barcoded reads were processed with MIGEC, and single-read molecular identifier groups were discarded before consensus assembly and CDR3 extraction. VDJtools was used for post-analysis of the clonotype tables, with diversity normalized by down-sampling every dataset to the smallest sample size. In repertoire overlap clustering, CDR3 amino acid sequences, but not nucleotide sequences, were matched to correct batch-related cross-sample contamination. TCRdb ran its own pipeline on the public reads, namely fastp trimming at Q25 and MiXCR clone calling, and kept in-frame beta chains. Entries are consolidated by CDR3 protein sequence, retaining the most common genes and DNA. What appears here as the V and J calls and clone size reflects TCRdb's work, not the paper's. The sample contains roughly 170,000 distinct CDR3 sequences, 30% of them found a single time. The ten largest clones add up to approximately 1.6% of the sample.

The V and J ends are trimmed by 10 bases and 11 bases, leaving 19 bases between them. The CDR3 runs 13 amino acids, cysteine and phenylalanine included. Only CDR3 DNA is held: 39 bases, read in frame from base 1. CDR1 is given as KGHDR and CDR2 as SFDVKD, both from the germline V gene. To demonstrate the VDJtools post-analysis software, the study profiled TCR beta repertoires from the peripheral blood of some 13 young patients with multiple sclerosis. Multiple sclerosis patients were children and adolescents aged about 6 to 16 years. A note on this clonotype: Its antigen remains undetermined. Base qualities are not provided; no much larger clone lies one nucleotide away.

In this chain, TRBV24-1 is recombined with TRBJ1-4; the D gene is unclear. The clonotype was recovered from a girl aged 5-17 years with multiple sclerosis. Input material: blood. The CDR3 region: CATRETKQGKLFF. Here is the DNA: TGTGCCACTCGGGAAACGAAACAAGGCAAACTGTTTTTT.